The clone carrying this T cell receptor (beta chain) was detected once. This record comes from a study of blood T cell repertoires in COVID-19. Whole-study context: The origin of the acute and convalescent COVID-19 samples was the United States, Italy and Spain. Sources were T cells, B-cell-depleted T cells, or PBMCs; the material itself was cDNA or gDNA.

Seattle researchers signed up patients amid active infection and tracked them longitudinally. The CDR3 spans 15 residues. With 5 bases removed from V and 0 bases from J, the gap between germline ends came to 14 bases. Germline assignment: CDR1 SNHLY and CDR2 FYNNEI. How the authors handled the data: Reference gene primer amplification gave estimated nucleated cell counts. TCRdb keeps only in-frame clones here, not all; method: immunoSEQ multiplex PCR. V, J and clone size reflect that table, while D and trimming were determined from the DNA. Among 250,000 to 300,000 clones listed, just under 90% were seen once.

This rearrangement joins TRBV2 to TRBJ2-7; a weak D match, TRBD2 (6 bases). This clonotype was obtained from a woman in her 30s with COVID-19, enrolled during active disease. Material: peripheral blood. The CDR3 is CASSPGTHNSYEQYF. The CDR3 bases are TGTGCCAGCAGTCCTGGGACTCATAACTCCTACGAGCAGTACTTC.